The 23 T cell receptor beta chains in this list originate from one sample, sequenced in a study of blood T cells in healthy people across ages. It was with a sample-barcoded 5' primer and a J-beta primer mix that a second PCR of about 7 to 12 cycles was run. MiXCR, run by TCRdb on the 5' RACE reads, gives a single entry per CDR3 protein. The table records about 570,000 distinct CDR3 sequences, roughly 29% of them present only once. Sequencing was carried out using blood. Every receptor here comes from a woman between 65 and 79 years old in good health.

The genes are TRBV6-6 and TRBJ1-4; 7 nucleotides align to TRBD1. The J segment lost 4 bases and the V segment lost 2 bases, leaving 4 bases of the junction unmatched. The CDR3 is made up of 15 amino acids. Germline CDR1 MNHNY, CDR2 SVGAGI (reference sequence). The CDR3, as DNA: TGTGCCAGCAGTTACCCGACAGGGAATAATGAAAAACTGTTTTTT. The encoded protein is CASSYPTGNNEKLFF.

This clonotype has just a few counts. This sequence joins TRBV5-1 and TRBJ2-3, with 9 bases that match TRBD1. The V gene's germline CDR1 is SGHRS and CDR2 YFSETQ. Trimming took 4 bases from V and 4 from J; bases not matched to a gene: 10. The CDR3 length is 16 residues. CDR3 sequence reads: CASSVAGQGGADTQYF. CDR3 DNA sequence: TGCGCCAGCAGCGTGGCGGGACAGGGAGGAGCAGATACGCAGTATTTT.

The chain couples TRBV29-1 to TRBJ1-5, with D possibly TRBD1 on 5 matching bases. Germline V gene data show CDR1 as SQVTM and CDR2 as ANQGSEA. V dropped 6 bases and J dropped 5 bases, with 17 bases sitting between them. This CDR3 has 14 amino acids. Here the CDR3 DNA reads TGCAGCGTGGCTGTTGAGGGGAGGGATCAGCCCCAGCATTTT. This encodes CSVAVEGRDQPQHF. Supplemented by reference TRBV29-1 and TRBJ1-5, the full variable domain reads SAVISQKPSRDICQRGTSLTIQCQVDSQVTMMFWYRQQPGQSLTLIATANQGSEATYESGFVIDKFPISRPNLTFSTLTVSNMSPEDSSIYLCSVAVEGRDQPQHFGDGTRLSIL.

J is TRBJ2-3 and V is TRBV4-1; D not resolved. The CDR3 has 17 residues. Germline lookup yields CDR1 MGHRA and CDR2 YSYEKL. The germline V and J ends were trimmed by 0 bases and 2 bases, with 15 bases remaining between them. Here the CDR3 DNA reads TGCGCCAGCAGCCAAGATTGGACGGCAAGGCCCACAGATACGCAGTATTTT. Residues: CASSQDWTARPTDTQYF.

The rearrangement joins TRBV6-1 to TRBJ1-6; 8 bases align to TRBD1. The V gene end was trimmed by 8 bases and the J gene end by 8 bases; junction bases not matched to a gene: 5. This CDR3 is built from 13 residues. Germline V gene data show CDR1 as MNHNS and CDR2 as SASEGT. The DNA of the CDR3 is TGTGCCAGCCGGACAGGGAACGATTCACCCCTCCACTTT. Protein sequence: CASRTGNDSPLHF.

This clonotype came up many times. The chain employs TRBV10-3 and TRBJ2-7; D is unresolved. The CDR3 totals 13 residues. CDR1 is ENHRY, CDR2 SYGVKD, per germline. V was trimmed by 4 bases and J by 0 bases, leaving 7 bases between them. CDR3 region: CAISGSGSYEQYF. CDR3 sequence (DNA): TGTGCCATCAGTGGTTCCGGCTCCTACGAGCAGTACTTC.

This chain connects TRBV29-1 to TRBJ2-5, with D unclear. The CDR3 consists of 16 residues. CDR1 is SQVTM and CDR2 is ANQGSEA in the germline V gene. The V end lost 4 bases, the J end lost 5 bases, and 23 bases lay between the germline ends. CDR3 protein: CSVVGSYAGDSETQYF. The CDR3 DNA is TGCAGCGTTGTTGGCTCCTATGCAGGTGATTCGGAGACCCAGTACTTC.

The V gene is TRBV20-1, the J gene TRBJ2-5; 9 positions agree with TRBD1. Germline-derived CDR1 and CDR2 are DFQATT and SNEGSKA (reference sequence). The CDR3 runs 14 residues. Trimming at V came to 8 bases and at J to 1 base, leaving 8 bases not matched to a gene. The CDR3 loop is CSLRDRVGQETQYF. CDR3 in DNA: TGCAGTTTGCGGGACAGGGTTGGCCAAGAGACCCAGTACTTC.

This clonotype was seen a handful of times. The rearrangement uses TRBV2 and TRBJ2-1; TRBD1 aligns across 9 bases. Germline V gene data show CDR1 as SNHLY and CDR2 as FYNNEI. V lost 6 bases to trimming and J lost 8 bases; unmatched junction nucleotides: 5. This CDR3 spans 13 amino acids. Here the CDR3 reads CASSYRGLDEQFF. CDR3 nucleotide sequence: TGTGCCAGCAGCTACAGGGGGCTAGATGAGCAGTTCTTC.

This clonotype was counted between two and nine times. The chain links TRBV5-1 to TRBJ1-2; no definite D call. There are 14 residues in the CDR3. Germline CDR1 SGHRS, CDR2 YFSETQ. Between the trimmed V and J ends, which lost 0 bases and 8 bases, there was a span of 14 bases. For the CDR3, the DNA is TGCGCCAGCAGCTTGGACAGCTCGAGATGGGGCTACACCTTC. It translates to CASSLDSSRWGYTF.

This clonotype was counted between two and nine times. The chain uses TRBV5-1 and TRBJ2-1, with D tentatively TRBD1 (6 bases). Per germline, CDR1 SGHRS and CDR2 YFSETQ. The ends were cut back, 0 bases at V and 4 bases at J, with 11 bases in the middle. This CDR3 comprises 15 residues. CDR3 sequence reads: CASSLGRGEYNEQFF. In DNA form, the CDR3 reads TGCGCCAGCAGCTTGGGCAGGGGTGAATACAATGAGCAGTTCTTC.

V and J are TRBV7-9 and TRBJ2-3; 10 bases fit TRBD2. CDR3 size: 17 residues. V shed 9 bases, J shed 1 base, and the junction held 13 bases outside the gene matches. Germline V gene sequence: CDR1 SEHNR, CDR2 FQNEAQ (reference sequence). The CDR3 region is CASSIATSGSGTDTQYF. In nucleotides, the CDR3 is TGTGCCAGTAGCATCGCGACTAGCGGGTCTGGCACAGATACGCAGTATTTT. Supplemented by reference TRBV7-9 and TRBJ2-3, the full variable domain reads DTGVSQNPRHKITKRGQNVTFRCDPISEHNRLYWYRQTLGQGPEFLTYFQNEAQLEKSRLLSDRFSAERPKGSFSTLEIQRTEQGDSAMYLCASSIATSGSGTDTQYFGPGTRLTVL.

In its sample, this clonotype was seen a few times. The gene calls are TRBV30 and TRBJ1-2; TRBD1 matches 9 bases. The CDR3 has 16 residues. Germline trimming cut 5 bases from V and 5 bases from J; bases unmatched to any gene: 15. Looked up from germline, CDR1 is GTSNPN and CDR2 is SVGIG (reference sequence). CDR3 sequence reads: CAWARGTGRVGYGYTF. The CDR3 nucleotides are TGTGCCTGGGCTCGAGGGACAGGGCGGGTCGGGTATGGCTACACCTTC.

The rearrangement links TRBV24-1 to TRBJ2-1; D uncertain. Germline assignment: CDR1 KGHDR and CDR2 SFDVKD. The CDR3 totals 12 residues. Trimming took 0 bases from V and 11 from J, leaving 7 bases between them. The CDR3: CATSDLGQKQFF. CDR3 nucleotide sequence: TGTGCCACCAGTGATTTGGGGCAGAAGCAGTTCTTC.

V usage is TRBV4-1 and J usage is TRBJ2-4; the match to TRBD2 covers 8 bases. Looked up from germline, CDR1 is MGHRA and CDR2 is YSYEKL. The CDR3 spans 16 residues. Trimming took 2 bases from V and 0 from J; bases not matched to a gene: 3. In DNA, the CDR3 is TGCGCCAGCAGCCAAACTAGCGGTTTAGCCAAAAACATTCAGTACTTC. Its protein product is CASSQTSGLAKNIQYF.

This clonotype was seen ten or more times. The chain is built from TRBV10-3 and TRBJ2-5; no reliable D call. This CDR3 spans 12 amino acids. Between the trimmed V and J ends, which lost 0 bases and 5 bases, there was a span of 4 bases. Germline CDR1 is ENHRY and CDR2 is SYGVKD. The CDR3 is CAISESGETQYF. The DNA for the CDR3 is TGTGCCATCAGTGAGTCGGGGGAGACCCAGTACTTC.

This clonotype was seen more than once but under ten times. The chain uses TRBV9 and TRBJ2-5; D possibly uses TRBD1 or TRBD2 (5 bases each). CDR3 length: 15 amino acids. The germline V gene has CDR1 SGDLS and CDR2 YYNGEE. V lost 0 bases and J lost 4, with 13 bases in between. The DNA for the CDR3 is TGTGCCAGCAGCGTAGGTGGGGCCGAGGGAGAGACCCAGTACTTC. Translated, it gives CASSVGGAEGETQYF.

Worth noting for this clonotype: A much larger clone lies a single base off, so this may be a read error. This sequence joins TRBV30 and TRBJ1-6; 7 nucleotides align to TRBD1. In germline, CDR1 is GTSNPN, CDR2 SVGIG (reference sequence). The CDR3 covers 15 residues. CDR3 protein: CVWSLDRSSNSPLHF. Here the CDR3 DNA reads TGTGTCTGGAGTTTGGACAGGTCGAGTAATTCACCCCTCCACTTT. The full variable domain, its missing parts supplied by reference TRBV30 and TRBJ1-6, is SQTIHQWPATLVQPVGSPLSLECTVEGTSNPNLYWYRQAAGRGLQLLFYSVGIGQISSEVPQNLSASRPQDRQFILSSKKLLLSDSGFYLCVWSLDRSSNSPLHFGNGTRLTVT.

The V and J genes are TRBV19 and TRBJ2-1, with 7 nucleotides matching TRBD1. The J call may be wrong; the DNA end is better matched by TRBJ2-5. The CDR3 loop spans 13 amino acids. Germline lookup yields CDR1 LNHDA and CDR2 SQIVND (reference sequence). CDR3 in amino acids: CASQDRAGETQYF. CDR3 sequence (DNA): TGTGCCAGTCAAGACAGGGCCGGGGAGACCCAGTACTTC.

The chain uses TRBV5-1 and TRBJ1-1; D gene uncertain. CDR3 length: 14 residues. V was pared by 2 bases and J by 8 bases, with 16 bases between. Germline V lookup: CDR1 SGHRS, CDR2 YFSETQ. The CDR3 is CASSLGQSQYEAFF. The CDR3 DNA reads as TGCGCCAGCAGCTTAGGCCAGAGCCAGTACGAAGCTTTCTTT. Drawing the rest from reference TRBV5-1 and TRBJ1-1, the complete variable domain is KAGVTQTPRYLIKTRGQQVTLSCSPISGHRSVSWYQQTPGQGLQFLFEYFSETQRNKGNFPGRFSGRQFSNSRSEMNVSTLELGDSALYLCASSLGQSQYEAFFGQGTRLTVV.

The genes are TRBV7-9 and TRBJ1-3; D gene unclear. Trimming left V 3 bases short and J 4 bases short, with 10 bases between. Germline V gene lookup returns CDR1 SEHNR and CDR2 FQNEAQ (reference sequence). The CDR3 has 14 residues. The CDR3 DNA reads TGTGCCAGCAGCTTGTTCCAGAAAGGAAACACCATATATTTT. Amino acid sequence: CASSLFQKGNTIYF.

The V call is TRBV5-1, the J call TRBJ2-5; D is unclear. The CDR3 extends over 15 amino acids. The V gene lost 2 bases and the J gene lost 2 bases, with 13 bases spanning the gap. Looked up from germline, CDR1 is SGHRS and CDR2 is YFSETQ. The CDR3 here is CASSFSGSRQETQYF. The DNA for the CDR3 is TGCGCCAGCAGCTTCAGTGGCAGCCGTCAAGAGACCCAGTACTTC.

The chain combines TRBV27 with TRBJ2-5, with TRBD2 identical over 11 bases. The CDR3 sequence is 16 residues long. Germline V gives CDR1 MNHEY, CDR2 SMNVEV (reference sequence). The J segment lost 4 bases and the V segment lost 6 bases, leaving 10 bases of the junction unmatched. The CDR3 DNA follows: TGTGCCAGCAGGGTCCGACTAGCGGGGACGTCAGAGACCCAGTACTTC. As protein: CASRVRLAGTSETQYF.